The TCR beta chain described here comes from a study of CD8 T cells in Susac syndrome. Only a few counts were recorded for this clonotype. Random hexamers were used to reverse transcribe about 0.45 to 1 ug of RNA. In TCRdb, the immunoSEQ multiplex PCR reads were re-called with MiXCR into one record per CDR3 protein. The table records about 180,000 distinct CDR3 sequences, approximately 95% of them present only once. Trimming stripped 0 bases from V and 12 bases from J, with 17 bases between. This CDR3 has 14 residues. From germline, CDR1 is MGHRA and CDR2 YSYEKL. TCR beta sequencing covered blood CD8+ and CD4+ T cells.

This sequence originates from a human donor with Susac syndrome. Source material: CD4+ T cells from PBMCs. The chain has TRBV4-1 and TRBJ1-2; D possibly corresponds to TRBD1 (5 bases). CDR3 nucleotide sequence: TGCGCCAGCAGCCAAGATTGGCAGGGCCTATCCCACACCTTC. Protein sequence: CASSQDWQGLSHTF.